The source of this T cell receptor beta chain is a study of T cell responses to AZD1222 COVID-19 vaccine. Study-wide results and limits: It should be noted that donors were predominantly white British and more often female, and clonal diversity was possibly underestimated.

Concerning this clone: Its specificity is not known.

Per the germline V gene, CDR1 is SGHTA and CDR2 is FQGTGA. With 1 base clipped from V and 10 bases from J, the junction kept 4 bases outside the gene matches. This CDR3 has 14 amino acids. Libraries were prepared by immunoSEQ multiplex PCR; TCRdb keeps only in-frame clonotypes and omits some of them. The sample contains about 110,000 clones, approximately 87% of which appear only once. This sequence was found in an adult who received the AZD1222 COVID-19 vaccine. The chain joins TRBV7-3 to TRBJ2-1; 10 nucleotides match TRBD2. The sample here was peripheral blood, taken 28 days after the second AZD1222 dose. The CDR3 here is CASSLRLAGDEQFF. The CDR3 DNA is TGTGCCAGCAGCTTAAGGCTAGCGGGAGACGAGCAGTTCTTC. Filled out from reference TRBV7-3 and TRBJ2-1, the complete variable domain reads GAGVSQTPSNKVTEKGKYVELRCDPISGHTALYWYRQSLGQGPEFLIYFQGTGAADDSGLPNDRFFAVRPEGSVSTLKIQRTERGDSAVYLCASSLRLAGDEQFFGPGTRLTVL.